Following are 20 T cell receptor beta chains from one sample sequenced in a study of blood T cell repertoires in COVID-19. Generated by immunoSEQ multiplex PCR, the TCRdb table keeps only in-frame clones and is missing some. The data show 100,000 to 150,000 clones, with about 84% seen just once and 12% held by the top ten. Material for sequencing was peripheral blood. The receptors here all came from a woman in her fifties or sixties with acute or convalescent COVID-19.

This clone was observed once. V is TRBV19 and J is TRBJ2-5; 9 nucleotides align to TRBD2. CDR1 and CDR2 from the germline V gene are LNHDA and SQIVND (reference sequence). The CDR3 covers 15 residues. Unmatched junction bases numbered 11, after V lost 10 bases and J lost 2 bases. CDR3 sequence: CATRRTSGPQETQYF. The CDR3 nucleotides are TGTGCCACCCGTCGAACTAGCGGGCCACAAGAGACCCAGTACTTC.

The V and J genes are TRBV29-1 and TRBJ1-5; the match to TRBD1 covers 7 bases. Trimming at V came to 6 bases and at J to 4 bases, leaving 9 bases not matched to a gene. Looked up from germline, CDR1 is SQVTM and CDR2 is ANQGSEA. This CDR3 has 14 amino acids. CDR3 residues: CSVSTGSRNQPQHF. The CDR3 DNA sequence: TGCAGCGTCTCGACAGGGTCGAGGAATCAGCCCCAGCATTTT.

This chain uses TRBV12-3 or TRBV12-4 with TRBJ1-2; no reliable D call. CDR3 length: 13 residues. The V end was cut by 5 bases, the J end by 6 bases, with 13 bases between. CDR3 bases: TGTGCCAGCAGTAAAAATGGCGGGGATGGCTACACCTTC. Amino acid sequence: CASSKNGGDGYTF.

The chain joins TRBV30 to TRBJ1-5, with 7 bases that match TRBD1. V shed 5 bases and J 4 bases; nucleotides not matched to a gene: 5. CDR3 size: 13 residues. The germline gives CDR1 GTSNPN, CDR2 SVGIG (reference sequence). In nucleotides, the CDR3 is TGTGCCTGGGAGACAGGGATTAATCAGCCCCAGCATTTT. Amino acids: CAWETGINQPQHF.

V gene TRBV29-1 combines with J gene TRBJ1-1; a possible D gene is TRBD1 (6 bases). The germline CDR1 and CDR2 sequences are SQVTM and ANQGSEA. V shed 3 bases and J shed 0 bases, with 17 bases lying between them. The CDR3 extends over 16 amino acids. This CDR3 reads CSVDVRGITMNTEAFF. CDR3 sequence (DNA): TGCAGCGTTGACGTCAGGGGCATTACTATGAACACTGAAGCTTTCTTT. The variable domain in full, with the rest retrieved from reference TRBV29-1 and TRBJ1-1, is SAVISQKPSRDICQRGTSLTIQCQVDSQVTMMFWYRQQPGQSLTLIATANQGSEATYESGFVIDKFPISRPNLTFSTLTVSNMSPEDSSIYLCSVDVRGITMNTEAFFGQGTRLTVV.

The V call is TRBV7-9, the J call TRBJ1-6; tentative D call: TRBD1 (6 bases). The CDR3 length is 15 residues. Trimming removed 4 bases from V and 8 bases from J, with 15 bases in between. Germline V gene data show CDR1 as SEHNR and CDR2 as FQNEAQ (reference sequence). CDR3 DNA sequence: TGTGCCAGCAGCTACCCCGGGACATCTCATTCACCCCTCCACTTT. This sequence encodes CASSYPGTSHSPLHF.

The chain employs TRBV29-1 and TRBJ1-2; 8 bases align to TRBD1. Germline-derived CDR1 and CDR2 are SQVTM and ANQGSEA. V was clipped by 2 bases and J by 4 bases; unmatched bases: 6. The CDR3 length is 14 residues. The CDR3 reads CSVEMNTGGYGYTF. The CDR3 nucleotides are TGCAGCGTTGAAATGAATACAGGGGGCTATGGCTACACCTTC.

The chain recombines TRBV7-3 with TRBJ1-1, with D hard to call. CDR1 and CDR2 (germline): SGHTA, FQGTGA. Trimming took 1 base from V and 5 from J, leaving 8 bases between them. The CDR3 loop spans 13 amino acids. The chain's CDR3 is CASSLKPGTEAFF. CDR3 nucleotides: TGTGCCAGCAGCTTAAAGCCAGGTACTGAAGCTTTCTTT.

The chain recombines TRBV19 with TRBJ1-1; D is unclear. The CDR3 runs to 15 residues. V shed 1 base and J shed 3 bases, with 12 bases lying between them. Germline CDR1 LNHDA, CDR2 SQIVND (reference sequence). The CDR3 reads CASSIGPLLDTEAFF. The CDR3, as DNA: TGTGCCAGTAGTATAGGTCCCCTACTTGACACTGAAGCTTTCTTT.

V gene TRBV7-9 combines with J gene TRBJ2-1, with D unresolved. The length of the CDR3 is 14 residues. Germline CDR1 is SEHNR and CDR2 is FQNEAQ (reference sequence). V lost 0 bases and J 0 bases, leaving 3 bases between the germline ends. The CDR3 sequence: CASSLASSYNEQFF. As DNA, the CDR3 is TGTGCCAGCAGCTTAGCGAGCTCCTACAATGAGCAGTTCTTC.

The V call is TRBV7-8, the J call TRBJ1-1, with D unresolved. Trimming took 1 base from V and 5 from J, leaving 11 bases between them. There are 14 residues in the CDR3. Germline V gene data show CDR1 as SGHVS and CDR2 as FQNEAQ. The CDR3: CASSLEAFGTEAFF. As DNA, the CDR3 is TGTGCCAGCAGCTTAGAGGCGTTCGGGACTGAAGCTTTCTTT.

This chain uses TRBV11-3 with TRBJ2-7, with 9 bases aligning to TRBD1. The CDR3 is 14 residues long. Trimming at V came to 5 bases and at J to 5 bases, leaving 7 bases not matched to a gene. Germline V gene data show CDR1 as SGHNT and CDR2 as YENEEA. The CDR3 nucleotides are TGTGCCAGCAGCCAAACAGGGGGCAGCCACGAGCAGTACTTC. It codes for CASSQTGGSHEQYF.

This clone showed up just a few times. The chain combines TRBV5-6 with TRBJ1-4; D perhaps matches TRBD1 (6 bases). Germline V gene lookup returns CDR1 SGHDT and CDR2 YYEEEE. The V end lost 6 bases, the J end lost 8 bases, and 20 bases lay between the germline ends. The CDR3 length is 15 residues. DNA for the CDR3: TGTGCCAGCACCACCCTCAGGGGAGTGGGAGAAAAACTGTTTTTT. As protein: CASTTLRGVGEKLFF.

V usage is TRBV6-1 and J usage is TRBJ1-3; D is unclear. This CDR3 is built from 17 residues. Between the trimmed V and J ends, which lost 0 bases and 3 bases, there was a span of 15 bases. Germline CDR1 reads MNHNS; CDR2 reads SASEGT. The CDR3 is CASSEARVGVGGNTIYF. CDR3 DNA: TGTGCCAGCAGTGAAGCGCGAGTAGGAGTAGGTGGAAACACCATATATTTT.

The V call is TRBV12-3 or TRBV12-4, the J call TRBJ1-2, with 7 bases identical to TRBD1. The V segment lost 6 bases and the J segment 6 bases; nucleotides outside the gene matches: 7. The CDR3 loop spans 13 amino acids. The CDR3 loop reads CASSIDRVHGYTF. CDR3 DNA sequence: TGTGCCAGCAGCATCGACAGGGTCCATGGCTACACCTTC.

This rearrangement joins TRBV6-5 to TRBJ2-5, with 7 bases that match TRBD1. V lost 9 bases, J lost 1 base, and 5 bases stayed unmatched. The CDR3 runs 13 residues. CDR1 and CDR2 (germline): MNHEY, SVGAGI. This CDR3 reads CASETGSQETQYF. The DNA for the CDR3 is TGTGCCAGTGAGACAGGGAGCCAAGAGACCCAGTACTTC.

The chain carries TRBV30 and TRBJ1-4; 7 nucleotides align to TRBD1. With V trimmed by 2 bases and J by 6 bases, 9 bases remained unmatched. There are 15 residues in the CDR3. Germline loops: CDR1 GTSNPN, CDR2 SVGIG (reference sequence). Here the CDR3 reads CAWSHQGQPYEKLFF. The CDR3 nucleotides read TGTGCCTGGAGTCACCAGGGACAGCCCTATGAAAAACTGTTTTTT.

This chain links TRBV18 with TRBJ1-5; D is possibly TRBD1 (5 bases). The CDR3 contains 13 residues. V dropped 3 bases and J dropped 5 bases, with 8 bases sitting between them. Looked up from germline, CDR1 is KGHSH and CDR2 is LQKENI. The CDR3 DNA reads TGTGCCAGCTCACCGGACACCTATCAGCCCCAGCATTTT. Its protein product is CASSPDTYQPQHF.

The CDR3 DNA follows: TGTGCCATCCAGGAATTGGGCAATCAGCCCCAGCATTTT. It codes for CAIQELGNQPQHF. This chain joins TRBV6-5 and TRBJ1-5, with D hard to call. Trimming removed 10 bases at V and 2 bases at J, with 12 bases between. CDR3 size: 13 residues. The V gene's germline CDR1 is MNHEY and CDR2 SVGAGI.

This chain joins TRBV5-6 and TRBJ1-5; D might be TRBD1 (6 bases). Trimming took 4 bases from V and 4 from J, leaving 12 bases between them. This CDR3 has 14 residues. Germline values: CDR1 SGHDT, CDR2 YYEEEE. The CDR3 sequence: CASSHQGTNQPQHF. The DNA of the CDR3 is TGTGCCAGCAGCCACCAGGGGACAAATCAGCCCCAGCATTTT.